These 26 T cell receptor beta chains share one sample of origin, sequenced in a study of follicular helper T cells after annual influenza vaccination. Time point denoted: 2015-2016 season, 7 days after influenza vaccination. Method: immunoSEQ multiplex PCR; TCRdb's copy keeps in-frame clones and lacks some. This repertoire shows about 10,000 clones, roughly 80% found once; its top ten account for approximately 0.47%. Sample: CXCR5+ CD38- circulating T follicular helper cells from blood, taken 7 days after influenza vaccination. Subset denoted: circulating Tfh, non-naive CD4+CXCR5+PD-1+ (ICOS+CD38+ or ICOS-CD38-). Source of these receptors: an adult who received the influenza vaccine.

The chain joins TRBV7-9 to TRBJ2-2; 7 bases fit TRBD1. The CDR3 length is 16 residues. The trim removed 4 bases at V and 2 bases at J, leaving 7 bases unmatched. Germline lookup yields CDR1 SEHNR and CDR2 FQNEAQ (reference sequence). The CDR3 protein is CASSWTGPANTGELFF. CDR3 in DNA: TGTGCCAGCAGCTGGACAGGCCCTGCCAACACCGGGGAGCTGTTTTTT.

The chain couples TRBV6-1 to TRBJ1-1, with D unresolved. The germline CDR1 and CDR2 sequences are MNHNS and SASEGT. Trimming took 1 base from V and 3 from J, leaving 6 bases between them. CDR3 length equals 13 residues. CDR3 nucleotide sequence: TGTGCCAGCAGTGAAGTACGAGACACTGAAGCTTTCTTT. Translated: CASSEVRDTEAFF.

The chain combines TRBV7-9 with TRBJ1-5; possible D gene TRBD1, 6 bases. V lost 1 base and J 5 bases, leaving 6 bases between the germline ends. Germline V gene data show CDR1 as SEHNR and CDR2 as FQNEAQ (reference sequence). This CDR3 has 13 residues. The CDR3: CASSLEGDQPQHF. The CDR3 DNA reads TGTGCCAGCAGCTTAGAGGGGGATCAGCCCCAGCATTTT.

V gene TRBV6-5 combines with J gene TRBJ2-7; D may be TRBD1 (5 bases). Trimming cost V 2 bases and J 2 bases, with 7 bases left between them. CDR1 MNHEY and CDR2 SVGAGI come from the germline V gene. The CDR3 has 13 amino acids. CDR3 nucleotides: TGTGCCAGCAGTTACAAACAGGCCTACGAGCAGTACTTC. Its protein product is CASSYKQAYEQYF.

The rearrangement joins TRBV6-4 to TRBJ2-7, with D unresolved. Germline V gives CDR1 MRHNA, CDR2 SNTAGT. CDR3 length equals 14 residues. The ends were cut back, 10 bases at V and 0 bases at J, with 16 bases in the middle. The CDR3 region has the DNA TGTGCCACCCAAAAGGGTACGATCTCCTACGAGCAGTACTTC. It encodes CATQKGTISYEQYF.

V usage is TRBV12-5 and J usage is TRBJ2-4, with TRBD2 matching over 13 bases. The CDR3 contains 16 residues. V gave up 1 base and J gave up 5 bases; unmatched junction bases: 2. Germline loops: CDR1 LGHNT, CDR2 FRNRAP. The CDR3 region has the DNA TGTGCTAGTGGTTTGGGACTAGCGGGGGGCGAAAACATTCAGTACTTC. This encodes CASGLGLAGGENIQYF.

The gene calls are TRBV28 and TRBJ1-6; D remains unclear. Trimming took 10 bases from V and 10 from J, leaving 14 bases between them. CDR3 length equals 12 residues. Germline values: CDR1 MDHEN, CDR2 SYDVKM. CDR3 region: CATTLGRSPLHF. The CDR3 bases are TGTGCCACCACCCTAGGGCGCTCACCCCTCCACTTT.

A few counts support this clone. The V and J genes are TRBV7-9 and TRBJ1-6, with a tentative D call TRBD1 (5 bases). The CDR3 contains 14 residues. CDR1 and CDR2 from the germline V gene are SEHNR and FQNEAQ (reference sequence). V lost 1 base to trimming and J lost 14 bases, with 15 bases between them. The CDR3 spells CASSLDGGGQALHF. The CDR3 DNA is TGTGCCAGCAGCTTAGACGGCGGGGGTCAGGCCCTCCACTTT.

This sequence joins TRBV5-1 and TRBJ1-1; TRBD1 matches 8 bases. This CDR3 comprises 13 residues. Germline CDR1 is SGHRS and CDR2 is YFSETQ. The junction had 3 bases not matched to a gene; V was cut back by 0 bases and J by 8 bases. The CDR3 loop is CASSLDGQGEAFF. The CDR3 region has the DNA TGCGCCAGCAGCTTGGATGGACAGGGCGAAGCTTTCTTT.

The chain couples TRBV18 to TRBJ2-1, with 10 bases fitting TRBD2. The J segment lost 5 bases and the V segment lost 3 bases, leaving 4 bases of the junction unmatched. The CDR3 is 15 residues long. In germline, CDR1 is KGHSH, CDR2 LQKENI. CDR3 sequence (DNA): TGTGCCAGCTCACCCCTAGCGGGGGCGGACAATGAGCAGTTCTTC. This encodes CASSPLAGADNEQFF.

With respect to this clone: A read error may produce the germline difference seen at one junction end. CDR3 sequence reads: CASSSWGQGEVNGYIF. The CDR3 DNA sequence: TGTGCCAGCAGCTCCTGGGGACAGGGGGAAGTCAATGGCTACATCTTC. V usage is TRBV5-8 and J usage is TRBJ1-2; 11 nucleotides agree with TRBD1. Germline CDR1 is SGHTS and CDR2 is YDEGEE. The CDR3 covers 16 residues.

This chain joins TRBV6-1 and TRBJ2-5; D may be TRBD2 (5 bases). The J call is uncertain, as TRBJ2-7 better fits the DNA end. The V gene's germline CDR1 is MNHNS and CDR2 SASEGT. The CDR3 loop spans 14 amino acids. CDR3 amino acids: CASSEETRGHEQYF. The CDR3 coding sequence is TGTGCCAGCAGTGAAGAGACCAGAGGGCACGAGCAGTACTTC.

Only a few counts were recorded for this clone. The chain couples TRBV7-6 to TRBJ2-7; D remains unclear. This CDR3 is 14 amino acids long. Germline-derived CDR1 and CDR2 are SGHVS and FNYEAQ. Trimming pared 1 base from V and 2 bases from J, leaving 9 bases between. This CDR3 is CASSLDEETYEQYF. The CDR3 DNA reads TGTGCCAGCAGCTTAGATGAGGAGACCTACGAGCAGTACTTC.

This clone appeared a few times. The chain couples TRBV10-1 to TRBJ1-1, with 8 bases aligning to TRBD1. The length of the CDR3 is 14 residues. CDR1 is WNHNN, CDR2 SYGVQD, per germline (reference sequence). Trimming took 3 bases from V and 7 from J; bases not matched to a gene: 7. CDR3 sequence reads: CASSEFSGQGEAFF. CDR3 DNA: TGCGCCAGCAGTGAATTTTCTGGACAGGGTGAAGCTTTCTTT.

The chain uses TRBV27 and TRBJ2-6; D remains unclear. Germline CDR1 reads MNHEY; CDR2 reads SMNVEV (reference sequence). V was clipped by 5 bases and J by 0 bases, with 8 bases between them. The CDR3 sequence is 15 residues long. CDR3 sequence reads: CASSNRFSGANVLTF. The DNA of the CDR3 is TGTGCCAGCAGTAACAGATTCTCTGGGGCCAACGTCCTGACTTTC.

The rearrangement links TRBV19 to TRBJ1-2; D unclear. Germline V lookup: CDR1 LNHDA, CDR2 SQIVND (reference sequence). The CDR3 is 14 residues long. V lost 7 bases and J lost 6, with 18 bases in between. The CDR3 reads CASTRELSTHGYTF. The CDR3 coding sequence is TGTGCCAGTACCCGGGAACTCTCGACCCATGGCTACACCTTC.

The rearrangement joins TRBV9 to TRBJ1-3; a weak D match, TRBD1 (5 bases). The germline V gene has CDR1 SGDLS and CDR2 YYNGEE. This CDR3 is built from 15 residues. Deletions cut 4 bases from V and 0 bases from J, with 11 bases between. This CDR3 reads CASSPRDYSGNTIYF. The CDR3, as DNA: TGTGCCAGCAGCCCCAGGGACTACTCTGGAAACACCATATATTTT.

The rearrangement joins TRBV2 to TRBJ2-7; the D is unclear. V was cut by 4 bases and J by 3 bases, with 10 bases left in between. This CDR3 region has 13 residues. Germline V CDR1 and CDR2: SNHLY, FYNNEI. CDR3 nucleotide sequence: TGTGCCAGCAGTGTCGGTACACTCTACGAGCAGTACTTC. It encodes CASSVGTLYEQYF.

The chain links TRBV9 to TRBJ2-3; tentatively, D is TRBD1 or TRBD2 (5 bases each). V was clipped by 2 bases and J by 5 bases, with 15 bases between them. Germline loops: CDR1 SGDLS, CDR2 YYNGEE. The CDR3 is made up of 15 amino acids. The CDR3 DNA is TGTGCCAGCAGCGTTACGTCGGGGCCAGAAGATACGCAGTATTTT. Amino acids: CASSVTSGPEDTQYF.

This chain links TRBV2 with TRBJ2-7; the D gene is possibly TRBD1 (5 bases). From germline, CDR1 is SNHLY and CDR2 FYNNEI. Deletions cut 0 bases from V and 5 bases from J, with 11 bases between. CDR3 size: 14 residues. CDR3 sequence reads: CASSEASRANEQYF. The DNA for the CDR3 is TGTGCCAGCAGTGAAGCCTCCAGGGCAAACGAGCAGTACTTC.

The CDR3 coding sequence is TGTGCCAGCTCAAAGGGAGGGACAGATCAGCCCCAGCATTTT. Its translation is CASSKGGTDQPQHF. The V and J genes are TRBV6-5 and TRBJ1-5; 7 bases are a match to TRBD1. Germline V gives CDR1 MNHEY, CDR2 SVGAGI. Trimming at V came to 8 bases and at J to 5 bases, leaving 9 bases not matched to a gene. This CDR3 spans 14 amino acids.

This rearrangement joins TRBV5-1 to TRBJ1-1; D remains unclear. CDR1 SGHRS and CDR2 YFSETQ come from the germline V gene. This CDR3 has 13 residues. V was pared by 2 bases and J by 7 bases, with 12 bases between. The CDR3 loop is CASSFEGVSEAFF. CDR3 nucleotide sequence: TGCGCCAGCAGCTTCGAGGGCGTAAGTGAAGCTTTCTTT.

The V and J genes are TRBV18 and TRBJ1-2, with 8 bases aligning to TRBD1. Trimming took 1 base from V and 13 from J; bases not matched to a gene: 17. The CDR3 totals 16 residues. Per the germline V gene, CDR1 is KGHSH and CDR2 is LQKENI. CDR3 protein: CASSPLQAGTGPWPTF. The CDR3 DNA reads as TGTGCCAGCTCACCACTTCAAGCCGGGACAGGCCCCTGGCCCACCTTC.

The V and J genes are TRBV2 and TRBJ1-4; D is possibly TRBD1 (5 bases). Trimming shortened V by 5 bases and J by 6 bases, and 13 bases separated the two germline ends. Germline V gives CDR1 SNHLY, CDR2 FYNNEI. This CDR3 is built from 14 residues. CDR3 DNA: TGTGCCAGCAGTTCGGAGGGGCAGCATGAAAAACTGTTTTTT. Amino acid sequence: CASSSEGQHEKLFF.

The V gene is TRBV6-5, the J gene TRBJ2-2; 9 bases are a match to TRBD1. Trimming took 4 bases from V and 1 from J; bases not matched to a gene: 1. Germline CDR1 and CDR2: MNHEY and SVGAGI. This CDR3 spans 15 amino acids. CDR3 coding DNA: TGTGCCAGCAGTTCGACAGGGGGGAACACCGGGGAGCTGTTTTTT. This sequence encodes CASSSTGGNTGELFF.

This rearrangement joins TRBV5-6 to TRBJ1-5; D is unclear. The germline V gene encodes CDR1 SGHDT and CDR2 YYEEEE. The CDR3 covers 15 residues. The V end lost 0 bases, the J end lost 6 bases, and 13 bases lay between the germline ends. CDR3 residues: CASSLEPGVSQPQHF. The CDR3 region has the DNA TGTGCCAGCAGCTTGGAGCCGGGTGTTAGTCAGCCCCAGCATTTT.